This T cell receptor (beta chain) is from a study of blood T cell repertoires in COVID-19. Whole-study context: PBMCs, B-cell-depleted T cells, or T cells provided the cDNA or gDNA that made up the material.

Only one count was recorded for this clone. Original handling: Researchers report that nucleated cell counts were estimated from reference gene primer amplification. Generated by immunoSEQ multiplex PCR, the TCRdb table keeps only in-frame clones and is missing some. V, J and clone size reflect that table, while D and trimming were determined from the DNA. This table holds 200,000 to 250,000 clones, approximately 83% found once. Across 20 to 25 US areas, participants ranged in age from about 18 to 90 years. After removal of 4 bases from V and 6 bases from J, the junction contained 1 base not matched to a gene. This CDR3 spans 13 amino acids. CDR1 and CDR2 (germline): PRHDT, FYEKMQ (reference sequence).

This sequence originates from a middle-aged woman who had been exposed to COVID-19. The V and J genes are TRBV13 and TRBJ2-2, with TRBD1 identical over 8 bases. Sequencing was done on a sample of PBMCs or T cells enriched from blood (not recorded which). In DNA form, the CDR3 reads TGTGCCAGCAGCTACAGGGGGGCCGGGGAGCTGTTTTTT. This gives the protein CASSYRGAGELFF.